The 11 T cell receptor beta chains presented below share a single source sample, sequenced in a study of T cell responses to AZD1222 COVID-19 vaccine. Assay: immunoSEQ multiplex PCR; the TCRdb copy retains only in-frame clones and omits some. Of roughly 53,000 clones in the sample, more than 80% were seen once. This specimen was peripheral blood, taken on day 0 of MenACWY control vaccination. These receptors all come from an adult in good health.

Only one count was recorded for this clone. CDR3 residues: CASSLQGLGDDEQFF. The CDR3 DNA sequence: TGTGCCAGCAGCTTACAGGGACTAGGGGATGATGAGCAGTTCTTC. The chain combines TRBV11-3 with TRBJ2-1, with 8 bases aligning to TRBD2. Germline V gene data show CDR1 as SGHNT and CDR2 as YENEEA. V lost 2 bases, J lost 8 bases, and 8 bases stayed unmatched. The CDR3 covers 15 residues.

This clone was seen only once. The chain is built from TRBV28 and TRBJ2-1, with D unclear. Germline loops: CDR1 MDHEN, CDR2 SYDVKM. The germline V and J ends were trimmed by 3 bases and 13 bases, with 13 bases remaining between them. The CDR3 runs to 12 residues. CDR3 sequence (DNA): TGTGCCAGCAGTTTTGGTGCGGCTCATCAGTTCTTC. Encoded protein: CASSFGAAHQFF.

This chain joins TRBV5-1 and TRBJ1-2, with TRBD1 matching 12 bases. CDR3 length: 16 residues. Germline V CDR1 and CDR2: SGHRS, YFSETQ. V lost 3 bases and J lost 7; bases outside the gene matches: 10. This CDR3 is CASSSSGTGGSGGYTF. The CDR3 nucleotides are TGCGCCAGCAGCTCCTCCGGGACAGGGGGCTCGGGTGGCTACACCTTC. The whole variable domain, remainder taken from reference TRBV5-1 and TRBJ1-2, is KAGVTQTPRYLIKTRGQQVTLSCSPISGHRSVSWYQQTPGQGLQFLFEYFSETQRNKGNFPGRFSGRQFSNSRSEMNVSTLELGDSALYLCASSSSGTGGSGGYTFGSGTRLTVV.

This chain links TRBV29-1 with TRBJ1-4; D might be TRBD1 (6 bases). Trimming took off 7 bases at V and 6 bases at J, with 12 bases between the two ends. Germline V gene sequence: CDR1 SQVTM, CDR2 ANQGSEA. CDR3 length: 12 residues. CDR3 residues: CSARQADEKLFF. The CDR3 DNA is TGCAGCGCCCGACAGGCAGATGAAAAACTGTTTTTT.

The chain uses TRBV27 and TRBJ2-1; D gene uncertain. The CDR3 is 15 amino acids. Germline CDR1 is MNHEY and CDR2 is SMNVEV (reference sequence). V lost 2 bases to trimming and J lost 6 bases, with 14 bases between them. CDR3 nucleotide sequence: TGTGCCAGCAGTTTAGGGCTTCTATTCAGCAATGAGCAGTTCTTC. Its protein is CASSLGLLFSNEQFF.

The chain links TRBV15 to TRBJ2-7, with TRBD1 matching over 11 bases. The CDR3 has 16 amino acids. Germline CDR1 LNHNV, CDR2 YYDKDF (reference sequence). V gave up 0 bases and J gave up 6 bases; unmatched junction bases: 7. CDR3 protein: CATSRDLGQGAVEQYF. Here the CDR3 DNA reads TGTGCCACCAGCAGAGATCTAGGACAGGGGGCTGTCGAGCAGTACTTC.

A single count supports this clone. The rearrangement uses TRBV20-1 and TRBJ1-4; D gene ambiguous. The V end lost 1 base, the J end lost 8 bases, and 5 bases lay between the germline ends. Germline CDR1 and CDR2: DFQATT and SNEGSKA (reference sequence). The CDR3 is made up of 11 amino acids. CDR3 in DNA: TGCAGTGCTAGAGGCACAGAAAAACTGTTTTTT. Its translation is CSARGTEKLFF.

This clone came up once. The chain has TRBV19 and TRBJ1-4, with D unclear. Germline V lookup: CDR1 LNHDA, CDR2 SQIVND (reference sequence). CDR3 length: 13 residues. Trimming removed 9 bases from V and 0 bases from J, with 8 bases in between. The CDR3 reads CARNSSTNEKLFF. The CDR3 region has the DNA TGTGCCAGGAACAGCTCAACTAATGAAAAACTGTTTTTT.

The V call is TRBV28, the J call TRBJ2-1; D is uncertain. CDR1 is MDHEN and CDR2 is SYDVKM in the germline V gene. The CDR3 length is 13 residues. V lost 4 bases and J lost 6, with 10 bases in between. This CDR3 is CASSWRRGNEQFF. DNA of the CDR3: TGTGCCAGCAGTTGGCGGCGCGGCAATGAGCAGTTCTTC.

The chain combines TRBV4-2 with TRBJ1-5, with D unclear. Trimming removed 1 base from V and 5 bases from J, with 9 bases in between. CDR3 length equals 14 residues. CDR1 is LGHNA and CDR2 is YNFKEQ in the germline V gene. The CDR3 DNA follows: TGTGCCAGCAGCCAAGGAGTGGGAGATCAGCCCCAGCATTTT. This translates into CASSQGVGDQPQHF.

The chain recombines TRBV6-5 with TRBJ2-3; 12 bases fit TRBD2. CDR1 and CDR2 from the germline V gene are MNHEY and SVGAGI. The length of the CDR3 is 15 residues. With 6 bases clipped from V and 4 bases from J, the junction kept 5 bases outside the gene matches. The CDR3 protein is CASSPTSGSPDTQYF. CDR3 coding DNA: TGTGCCAGCAGCCCGACTAGCGGGAGTCCAGATACGCAGTATTTT.